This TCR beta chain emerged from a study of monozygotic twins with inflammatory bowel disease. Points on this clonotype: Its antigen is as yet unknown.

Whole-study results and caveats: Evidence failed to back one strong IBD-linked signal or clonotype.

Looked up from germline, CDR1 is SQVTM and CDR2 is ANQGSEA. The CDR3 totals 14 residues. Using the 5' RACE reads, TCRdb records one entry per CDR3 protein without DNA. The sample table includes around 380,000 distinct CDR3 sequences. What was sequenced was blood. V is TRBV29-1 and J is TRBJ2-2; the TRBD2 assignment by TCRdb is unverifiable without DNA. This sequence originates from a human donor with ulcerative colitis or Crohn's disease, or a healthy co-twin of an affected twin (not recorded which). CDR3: CSGRLAGRTGELFF.